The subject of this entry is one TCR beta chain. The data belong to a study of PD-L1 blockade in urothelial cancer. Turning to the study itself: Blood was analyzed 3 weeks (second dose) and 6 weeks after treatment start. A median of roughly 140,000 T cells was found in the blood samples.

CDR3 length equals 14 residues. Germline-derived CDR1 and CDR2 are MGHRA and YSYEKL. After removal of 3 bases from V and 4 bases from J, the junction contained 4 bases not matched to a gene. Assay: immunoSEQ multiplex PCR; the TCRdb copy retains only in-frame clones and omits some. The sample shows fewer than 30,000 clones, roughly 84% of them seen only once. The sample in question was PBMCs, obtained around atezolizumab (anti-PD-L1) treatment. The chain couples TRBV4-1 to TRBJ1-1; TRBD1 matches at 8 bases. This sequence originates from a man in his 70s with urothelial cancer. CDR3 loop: CASSHKGQGTEAFF. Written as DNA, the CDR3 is TGCGCCAGCAGCCATAAAGGACAGGGCACTGAAGCTTTCTTT.